Shown below are 20 T cell receptor beta chains from a single sample sequenced in a study of T cells after yellow fever vaccination. TCRdb re-called the 5' RACE reads with MiXCR, one entry per CDR3 protein. Counted here are approximately 300,000 distinct CDR3 sequences, roughly 13% occurring once; the ten biggest clones make up around 0.55%. The sequencing used CD4+ T cells sorted from PBMCs, collected 45 days after the yellow fever booster vaccination. The receptors stem from a man aged 25 to 40 who received the YFV17D yellow fever vaccine.

This clonotype was picked up a small number of times. The chain joins TRBV18 to TRBJ2-3; D unresolved. Germline V gene data show CDR1 as KGHSH and CDR2 as LQKENI. The ends were cut back, 0 bases at V and 8 bases at J, with 9 bases in the middle. This CDR3 is built from 13 residues. The CDR3 is CASSPPTASTQYF. The CDR3 nucleotides are TGTGCCAGCTCACCACCGACCGCCAGTACGCAGTATTTT.

This clonotype appeared a few times. The chain couples TRBV7-3 to TRBJ2-1; D call uncertain. The CDR3 is 13 amino acids. Germline loops: CDR1 SGHTA, CDR2 FQGTGA. V lost 6 bases and J 0 bases, leaving 6 bases between the germline ends. For the CDR3, the DNA is TGTGCCAGCAGACTGAACTCCTACAATGAGCAGTTCTTC. Translating gives CASRLNSYNEQFF.

This clonotype has more than one count but fewer than ten. The chain employs TRBV10-3 and TRBJ2-5; D gene ambiguous. Germline CDR1 is ENHRY and CDR2 is SYGVKD. There are 13 residues in the CDR3. V lost 11 bases and J 2 bases, leaving 15 bases between the germline ends. In nucleotides, the CDR3 is TGTGCCTCGAATTGGGCGGCGCAAGAGACCCAGTACTTC. It is translated as CASNWAAQETQYF.

J is TRBJ2-5 and V is TRBV7-2, with D tentatively TRBD2 (6 bases). Germline lookup yields CDR1 SGHTA and CDR2 FQGNSA. V was cut by 7 bases and J by 4 bases, with 19 bases left in between. The CDR3 is 15 residues long. The CDR3 reads CASNRGGKSSETQYF. Written as DNA, the CDR3 is TGTGCCAGCAACCGTGGGGGGAAATCGTCAGAGACCCAGTACTTC.

The chain combines TRBV7-2 with TRBJ2-1, with TRBD2 as a possible D gene (7 bases). The CDR3 is 16 amino acids. V shed 5 bases and J shed 2 bases, with 16 bases lying between them. CDR1 and CDR2 (germline): SGHTA, FQGNSA. CDR3 DNA: TGTGCCAGCAGCACAGGACAGACTAGCACCTACAATGAGCAGTTCTTC. The encoded protein is CASSTGQTSTYNEQFF. Filled out from reference TRBV7-2 and TRBJ2-1, the complete variable domain reads GAGVSQSPSNKVTEKGKDVELRCDPISGHTALYWYRQSLGQGLEFLIYFQGNSAPDKSGLPSDRFSAERTGGSVSTLTIQRTQQEDSAVYLCASSTGQTSTYNEQFFGPGTRLTVL.

This clonotype was recorded many times. The rearrangement links TRBV11-2 to TRBJ2-1; 8 bases map to TRBD2. The CDR3 totals 14 residues. Germline CDR1 reads SGHAT; CDR2 reads FQNNGV. V lost 4 bases to trimming and J lost 5 bases; unmatched junction nucleotides: 4. The CDR3 bases are TGTGCCAGCAGCTGGGCGGGAGGAAACAATGAGCAGTTCTTC. Residues: CASSWAGGNNEQFF.

The chain joins TRBV7-9 to TRBJ2-1; 11 bases are shared with TRBD2. Per germline, CDR1 SEHNR and CDR2 FQNEAQ (reference sequence). CDR3 length: 15 amino acids. The trim removed 0 bases at V and 8 bases at J, leaving 3 bases unmatched. CDR3 loop: CASSLALAGGHEQFF. The CDR3, as DNA: TGTGCCAGCAGCTTAGCTCTAGCGGGAGGCCATGAGCAGTTCTTC.

This clonotype was recorded a few times. The V and J genes are TRBV6-5 and TRBJ2-1, with 13 bases fitting TRBD2. The CDR3 is made up of 15 amino acids. Germline CDR1 and CDR2: MNHEY and SVGAGI. The V segment lost 2 bases and the J segment 9 bases; nucleotides outside the gene matches: 4. The CDR3 spells CASSYGTSGIFEQFF. Written as DNA, the CDR3 is TGTGCCAGCAGTTACGGGACTAGCGGGATTTTTGAGCAGTTCTTC.

This chain uses TRBV29-1 with TRBJ2-5, with a weak D call TRBD2 (5 bases). The CDR3 is 16 residues long. Germline assignment: CDR1 SQVTM and CDR2 ANQGSEA. With 1 base removed from V and 7 bases from J, the gap between germline ends came to 22 bases. In nucleotides, the CDR3 is TGCAGCGTTGAAGTACTCGGTGGACCCCCCAGCGGGACCCAGTACTTC. Residues: CSVEVLGGPPSGTQYF. Complete variable domain (other parts from reference TRBV29-1 and TRBJ2-5): SAVISQKPSRDICQRGTSLTIQCQVDSQVTMMFWYRQQPGQSLTLIATANQGSEATYESGFVIDKFPISRPNLTFSTLTVSNMSPEDSSIYLCSVEVLGGPPSGTQYFGPGTRLLVL.

V gene TRBV12-3 or TRBV12-4 combines with J gene TRBJ2-1; D not certain. Trimming shortened V by 6 bases and J by 7 bases, and 7 bases separated the two germline ends. The CDR3 has 11 residues. The CDR3 nucleotides read TGTGCCAGCAGCCCAATTAATGAGCAGTTCTTC. Translated: CASSPINEQFF.

The chain carries TRBV5-6 and TRBJ2-3; no reliable D call. Trimming left V 0 bases short and J 2 bases short, with 13 bases between. CDR1 SGHDT and CDR2 YYEEEE come from the germline V gene. This CDR3 spans 16 amino acids. CDR3 amino acids: CASSLGYQRNTDTQYF. As DNA, the CDR3 is TGTGCCAGCAGCTTGGGTTACCAGCGAAACACAGATACGCAGTATTTT.

The rearrangement joins TRBV5-1 to TRBJ1-4; a weak D match, TRBD1 (5 bases). Trimming left V 1 base short and J 3 bases short, with 13 bases between. Germline V gene data show CDR1 as SGHRS and CDR2 as YFSETQ. CDR3 length equals 16 residues. The CDR3 loop reads CASSLTQGNSNEKLFF. For the CDR3, the DNA is TGCGCCAGCAGCTTGACGCAGGGAAACTCTAATGAAAAACTGTTTTTT.

This clonotype has a count of ten or more. The chain joins TRBV20-1 to TRBJ2-5, with 7 bases identical to TRBD1. The CDR3 loop spans 12 amino acids. Germline V lookup: CDR1 DFQATT, CDR2 SNEGSKA (reference sequence). Trimming at V came to 6 bases and at J to 5 bases, leaving 6 bases not matched to a gene. The CDR3 DNA follows: TGCAGTGCAACCGACAGGGTTGAGACCCAGTACTTC. The encoded protein is CSATDRVETQYF.

The chain joins TRBV6-5 to TRBJ1-6; the D gene is possibly TRBD1 (5 bases). There are 15 residues in the CDR3. Looked up from germline, CDR1 is MNHEY and CDR2 is SVGAGI. Trimming left V 4 bases short and J 14 bases short, with 21 bases between. The CDR3 region is CASSWGRFANPSLHF. In DNA, the CDR3 is TGTGCCAGCAGTTGGGGCAGGTTCGCCAACCCGTCCCTCCACTTT.

V usage is TRBV7-9 and J usage is TRBJ2-1; no clear D gene. Germline V lookup: CDR1 SEHNR, CDR2 FQNEAQ (reference sequence). Trimming took off 5 bases at V and 8 bases at J, with 7 bases between the two ends. This CDR3 comprises 11 residues. CDR3 sequence (DNA): TGTGCCAGCAGCGGGTATGATGAGCAGTTCTTC. Protein: CASSGYDEQFF.

This rearrangement joins TRBV9 to TRBJ2-6, with unresolved D. The germline gives CDR1 SGDLS, CDR2 YYNGEE. V lost 4 bases to trimming and J lost 0 bases, with 11 bases between them. The CDR3 spans 16 residues. This CDR3 is CASSSDRSSGANVLTF. The CDR3 DNA is TGTGCCAGCAGCTCAGACCGCAGCTCTGGGGCCAACGTCCTGACTTTC.

The gene calls are TRBV28 and TRBJ2-3; D unresolved. Trimming stripped 8 bases from V and 4 bases from J, with 10 bases between. Germline CDR1 reads MDHEN; CDR2 reads SYDVKM. The CDR3 spans 12 residues. DNA of the CDR3: TGTGCCAGCCGTCGCCCAGCAGATACGCAGTATTTT. This sequence encodes CASRRPADTQYF.

This chain links TRBV18 with TRBJ2-7; 9 bases agree with TRBD1. This CDR3 comprises 16 residues. Germline V lookup: CDR1 KGHSH, CDR2 LQKENI. V trimming: 6 bases; J trimming: 1 base; junction bases outside the gene matches: 10. CDR3 residues: CASSRGTGSLSYEQYF. In nucleotides, the CDR3 is TGTGCCAGCTCCCGAGGGACAGGGTCCTTATCCTACGAGCAGTACTTC.

Ten or more counts support this clonotype. V usage is TRBV29-1 and J usage is TRBJ1-5; no clear D. The germline CDR1 and CDR2 sequences are SQVTM and ANQGSEA. The CDR3 is 13 residues long. Trimming stripped 4 bases from V and 1 base from J, with 8 bases between. The CDR3 loop is CSVGHTSNQPQHF. The CDR3 nucleotides are TGCAGCGTTGGACATACCAGCAATCAGCCCCAGCATTTT.

The rearrangement joins TRBV5-6 to TRBJ2-2, with D tentatively TRBD2 (5 bases). The ends were cut back, 2 bases at V and 6 bases at J, with 14 bases in the middle. The CDR3 extends over 15 amino acids. From germline, CDR1 is SGHDT and CDR2 YYEEEE. As DNA, the CDR3 is TGTGCCAGCAGCTTACCACTAGTTTCCGCCGGGGAGCTGTTTTTT. Protein: CASSLPLVSAGELFF.